One sample yielded the 30 T cell receptor beta chains listed below, sequenced in a study of OX40 agonist ivuxolimab in advanced cancers. Sequencing used immunoSEQ multiplex PCR; TCRdb keeps in-frame clones, though not all of them. This table holds tens of thousands of clones, 75% to 90% found once. This specimen was CD4+ or CD8+ T cells sorted from blood, taken in a trial of the OX40 agonist ivuxolimab. The source of these receptors is an adult with an advanced solid tumor such as melanoma, head and neck, liver or kidney cancer.

This chain links TRBV7-2 with TRBJ2-7; TRBD2 agrees at 7 bases. Germline V gene lookup returns CDR1 SGHTA and CDR2 FQGNSA. Trimming removed 1 base from V and 1 base from J; junction bases left unmatched: 7. The CDR3 is 16 residues long. This chain's CDR3 is CASSLDTLAVSYEQYF. CDR3 DNA: TGTGCCAGCAGCTTAGATACCCTAGCGGTATCCTACGAGCAGTACTTC.

This sequence joins TRBV19 and TRBJ2-7; tentatively, D is TRBD2 (5 bases). Germline CDR1 is LNHDA and CDR2 is SQIVND (reference sequence). Trimming cost V 3 bases and J 7 bases, with 19 bases left between them. The CDR3 spans 15 residues. The CDR3 loop is CASSIALGGRWEQYF. CDR3 sequence (DNA): TGTGCCAGTAGTATCGCACTTGGAGGAAGGTGGGAGCAGTACTTC.

This clone has a single count. V gene TRBV9 combines with J gene TRBJ1-3; D might be TRBD1 (6 bases). V lost 0 bases and J 1 base, leaving 11 bases between the germline ends. The CDR3 is made up of 16 amino acids. Germline V gene sequence: CDR1 SGDLS, CDR2 YYNGEE. This CDR3 reads CASSVGGRGSGNTIYF. The CDR3 nucleotides read TGTGCCAGCAGCGTAGGAGGGAGGGGGTCTGGAAACACCATATATTTT.

V gene TRBV4-1 combines with J gene TRBJ2-1, with a tentative D call TRBD1 (5 bases). Trimming took off 4 bases at V and 5 bases at J, with 9 bases between the two ends. From germline, CDR1 is MGHRA and CDR2 YSYEKL. This CDR3 has 13 residues. CDR3: CASSPVTDNEQFF. The CDR3 nucleotides are TGCGCCAGCAGCCCGGTGACAGACAATGAGCAGTTCTTC.

The chain recombines TRBV6-6 with TRBJ1-1, with a tentative D call TRBD1 (6 bases). CDR1 and CDR2 from the germline V gene are MNHNY and SVGAGI (reference sequence). The CDR3 is made up of 16 amino acids. Trimming removed 10 bases at V and 0 bases at J, with 21 bases between. The CDR3 DNA follows: TGTGCCACCGCGAAAAGGGGGGGCCCTATGAACACTGAAGCTTTCTTT. This gives the protein CATAKRGGPMNTEAFF.

V is TRBV4-1 and J is TRBJ2-3, with 8 bases matching TRBD1. CDR3 length: 15 amino acids. Germline V lookup: CDR1 MGHRA, CDR2 YSYEKL. Trimming at V came to 4 bases and at J to 2 bases, leaving 5 bases not matched to a gene. CDR3 in amino acids: CASSRPTGVTDTQYF. CDR3 bases: TGCGCCAGCAGCCGTCCGACAGGGGTCACAGATACGCAGTATTTT.

This chain links TRBV25-1 with TRBJ1-6; D is uncertain. V was shortened by 3 bases and J by 4 bases, with 13 bases between the two germline ends. The length of the CDR3 is 16 residues. Germline V gene data show CDR1 as MGHDK and CDR2 as SYGVNS. The CDR3 DNA reads TGTGCCAGCAGTGATGGGTCGCCGACATATAATTCACCCCTCCACTTT. It specifies CASSDGSPTYNSPLHF.

Here the CDR3 DNA reads TGTGCCAGTAGTGCCAAAACAGGATACGAGCAGTACTTC. Translated: CASSAKTGYEQYF. V is TRBV19 and J is TRBJ2-7, with a tentative D call TRBD1 (5 bases). V lost 5 bases and J 4 bases, leaving 12 bases between the germline ends. CDR1 is LNHDA and CDR2 is SQIVND in the germline V gene (reference sequence). This CDR3 comprises 13 residues.

The CDR3 DNA is TGTGCCAGCAGCAGTGGCGGTGGCAGGGGGTCAGAGCAGTTCTTC. This gives the protein CASSSGGGRGSEQFF. J is TRBJ2-1 and V is TRBV21-1; no check of the table's D call, TRBD1, against the DNA was made. TRBV21-1 is an annotated pseudogene. There are 15 residues in the CDR3.

The chain recombines TRBV29-1 with TRBJ2-1; D is ambiguous. Germline V CDR1 and CDR2: SQVTM, ANQGSEA. V lost 7 bases and J 7 bases, leaving 11 bases between the germline ends. The CDR3 length is 11 residues. CDR3 sequence: CSAPHGNEQFF. In nucleotides, the CDR3 is TGCAGCGCCCCTCACGGGAATGAGCAGTTCTTC.

The gene calls are TRBV4-1 and TRBJ2-1; D is tentatively TRBD1 or TRBD2 (5 bases each). The CDR3 runs 14 residues. Looked up from germline, CDR1 is MGHRA and CDR2 is YSYEKL. Trimming shortened V by 0 bases and J by 10 bases, and 13 bases separated the two germline ends. The CDR3 sequence: CASSQDLGVGEQFF. In DNA, the CDR3 is TGCGCCAGCAGCCAAGATTTGGGGGTAGGGGAGCAGTTCTTC.

The CDR3 DNA follows: TGTGCCAGCAGTCCATTCGGCGGGGAGCTGTTTTTT. This gives the protein CASSPFGGELFF. This chain connects TRBV5-4 to TRBJ2-2; D not certain. V was pared by 5 bases and J by 7 bases, with 9 bases between. Germline assignment: CDR1 SGHNT and CDR2 YYREEE (reference sequence). CDR3 size: 12 residues.

The chain couples TRBV27 to TRBJ2-3, with a tentative D call TRBD1 (6 bases). Germline values: CDR1 MNHEY, CDR2 SMNVEV (reference sequence). Trimming took 7 bases from V and 3 from J, leaving 11 bases between them. The CDR3 loop spans 13 amino acids. The CDR3, as DNA: TGTGCCAGCACTCCAGGGGAGACAGATACGCAGTATTTT. Translated: CASTPGETDTQYF.

V usage is TRBV13 and J usage is TRBJ2-3, with a weak D call TRBD2 (6 bases). CDR3 length: 14 residues. The V and J ends lost 6 bases and 6 bases respectively, with 16 bases between them. The germline V gene encodes CDR1 PRHDT and CDR2 FYEKMQ (reference sequence). CDR3 region: CASSSGLASDTQYF. CDR3 sequence (DNA): TGTGCCAGCAGTTCGGGGCTAGCGTCTGATACGCAGTATTTT.

This clone has only one observation. The J gene is TRBJ1-2, the V gene TRBV7-2; D gene ambiguous. The length of the CDR3 is 14 residues. The V end was cut by 5 bases, the J end by 4 bases, with 14 bases between. Germline V gene lookup returns CDR1 SGHTA and CDR2 FQGNSA. CDR3 DNA: TGTGCCAGCAGCCCGTCGGTAGGGTCCTATGGCTACACCTTC. This gives the protein CASSPSVGSYGYTF.

The chain joins TRBV19 to TRBJ2-7, with a weak D call TRBD2 (5 bases). This CDR3 has 14 residues. CDR1 and CDR2 from the germline V gene are LNHDA and SQIVND (reference sequence). The V end lost 3 bases, the J end lost 6 bases, and 15 bases lay between the germline ends. CDR3 DNA sequence: TGTGCCAGTAGTATGTCCGGGGTTAGTGCCGAGCAGTACTTC. It specifies CASSMSGVSAEQYF.

This chain links TRBV28 with TRBJ2-2, with 7 nucleotides matching TRBD1. Germline CDR1 is MDHEN and CDR2 is SYDVKM. There are 14 residues in the CDR3. The junction had 4 bases not matched to a gene; V was cut back by 4 bases and J by 5 bases. In nucleotides, the CDR3 is TGTGCCAGCAGTTACAGGGGACGGACCGGGGAGCTGTTTTTT. Encoded protein: CASSYRGRTGELFF.

The CDR3 nucleotides read TGTGCCAGCAGTGCCCCGGACAGGGACCCATCCTACGAGCAGTACTTC. Translation: CASSAPDRDPSYEQYF. The chain has TRBV6-6 and TRBJ2-7, with 8 positions matching TRBD1. This CDR3 has 16 amino acids. V gave up 5 bases and J gave up 1 base; unmatched junction bases: 10. Germline loops: CDR1 MNHNY, CDR2 SVGAGI (reference sequence).

This clone was seen more than once but under ten times. The chain couples TRBV7-2 to TRBJ2-3; 12 bases are shared with TRBD2. After removal of 5 bases from V and 4 bases from J, the junction contained 7 bases not matched to a gene. This CDR3 region has 16 residues. In germline, CDR1 is SGHTA, CDR2 FQGNSA. CDR3 sequence (DNA): TGTGCCAGCAGCCCGTTGACTAGCGGGAGAGCAGATACGCAGTATTTT. It is translated as CASSPLTSGRADTQYF.

This chain links TRBV7-2 with TRBJ1-1; tentative D call: TRBD1 (5 bases). The germline V and J ends were trimmed by 5 bases and 4 bases, with 17 bases remaining between them. The V gene's germline CDR1 is SGHTA and CDR2 FQGNSA. The CDR3 has 15 amino acids. CDR3 protein: CASSPLRGVGTEAFF. The DNA of the CDR3 is TGTGCCAGCAGCCCTCTTAGGGGCGTGGGCACTGAAGCTTTCTTT.

V usage is TRBV9 and J usage is TRBJ2-5; TRBD1 matches 7 bases. Trimming cost V 3 bases and J 1 base; bases outside gene matches: 3. This CDR3 region has 14 residues. Per the germline V gene, CDR1 is SGDLS and CDR2 is YYNGEE. Here the CDR3 DNA reads TGTGCCAGCAGCGGCCGGGACAGCCAAGAGACCCAGTACTTC. Translation: CASSGRDSQETQYF.

CDR3 residues: CASSDRGRPTDTQYF. Here the CDR3 DNA reads TGTGCCAGCAGTGACAGGGGAAGGCCCACAGATACGCAGTATTTT. The chain has TRBV2 and TRBJ2-3; perhaps TRBD1 as D (6 bases). This CDR3 spans 15 amino acids. From germline, CDR1 is SNHLY and CDR2 FYNNEI. The ends were cut back, 3 bases at V and 2 bases at J, with 12 bases in the middle.

The CDR3 DNA follows: TGCGCCAGCTCCCACCCTGCAGGGCGGTGGAGAGAGACCCAGTACTTC. Its protein product is CASSHPAGRWRETQYF. This rearrangement joins TRBV5-1 to TRBJ2-5, with a possible D match to TRBD1 (5 bases). V was shortened by 7 bases and J by 4 bases, with 23 bases between the two germline ends. The CDR3 is made up of 16 amino acids. Germline V gene sequence: CDR1 SGHRS, CDR2 YFSETQ.

This chain links TRBV27 with TRBJ2-7; D remains ambiguous. Germline lookup yields CDR1 MNHEY and CDR2 SMNVEV (reference sequence). This CDR3 is 13 amino acids long. V dropped 0 bases and J dropped 7 bases, with 10 bases sitting between them. The CDR3 here is CASSLSDQWEQYF. As DNA, the CDR3 is TGTGCCAGCAGTTTATCGGACCAGTGGGAGCAGTACTTC.

This chain connects TRBV6-6 to TRBJ2-1, with a possible D match to TRBD2 (6 bases). The V end was cut by 2 bases, the J end by 4 bases, with 12 bases between. Germline lookup yields CDR1 MNHNY and CDR2 SVGAGI (reference sequence). The CDR3 consists of 15 residues. CDR3 amino acids: CASSYTTGEYNEQFF. The CDR3 coding sequence is TGTGCCAGCAGTTACACCACGGGAGAGTACAATGAGCAGTTCTTC.

V is TRBV6-5 and J is TRBJ2-1; no definite D call. The CDR3 loop spans 12 amino acids. Between the trimmed V and J ends, which lost 3 bases and 7 bases, there was a span of 7 bases. The germline gives CDR1 MNHEY, CDR2 SVGAGI. The CDR3 here is CASSYNVNEQFF. The CDR3 DNA follows: TGTGCCAGCAGTTATAACGTAAATGAGCAGTTCTTC.

The chain couples TRBV27 to TRBJ1-1; no clear D. This CDR3 comprises 15 residues. Germline CDR1 reads MNHEY; CDR2 reads SMNVEV (reference sequence). Trimming left V 0 bases short and J 1 base short, with 9 bases between. CDR3 DNA: TGTGCCAGCAGTTTATCGGGCCCCTCGAACACTGAAGCTTTCTTT. This codes for CASSLSGPSNTEAFF.

This rearrangement joins TRBV7-9 to TRBJ1-4; 9 bases match TRBD1. J was trimmed by 7 bases and V by 4 bases; bases with no gene match: 4. Germline CDR1 is SEHNR and CDR2 is FQNEAQ (reference sequence). CDR3 length: 14 residues. The CDR3 sequence is CASSSGTGLEKLFF. CDR3 in DNA: TGTGCCAGCAGCTCCGGGACAGGGCTTGAAAAACTGTTTTTT.

The V and J genes are TRBV9 and TRBJ2-3, with TRBD2 matching over 7 bases. This CDR3 has 15 amino acids. The V and J ends lost 0 bases and 0 bases, in that order; junction bases with no gene match: 1. CDR1 SGDLS and CDR2 YYNGEE come from the germline V gene. CDR3 DNA: TGTGCCAGCAGCGTAGCGGGAGGAAGCACAGATACGCAGTATTTT. It codes for CASSVAGGSTDTQYF.

This chain's CDR3 is CASSLTGLAVEQFF. The CDR3 DNA sequence: TGTGCCAGCAGCCTTACAGGATTAGCGGTAGAGCAGTTCTTC. The V gene is TRBV14, the J gene TRBJ2-1; perhaps TRBD2 as D (6 bases). Trimming removed 4 bases at V and 10 bases at J, with 17 bases between. Per germline, CDR1 SGHDN and CDR2 FVKESK. The CDR3 has 14 amino acids.